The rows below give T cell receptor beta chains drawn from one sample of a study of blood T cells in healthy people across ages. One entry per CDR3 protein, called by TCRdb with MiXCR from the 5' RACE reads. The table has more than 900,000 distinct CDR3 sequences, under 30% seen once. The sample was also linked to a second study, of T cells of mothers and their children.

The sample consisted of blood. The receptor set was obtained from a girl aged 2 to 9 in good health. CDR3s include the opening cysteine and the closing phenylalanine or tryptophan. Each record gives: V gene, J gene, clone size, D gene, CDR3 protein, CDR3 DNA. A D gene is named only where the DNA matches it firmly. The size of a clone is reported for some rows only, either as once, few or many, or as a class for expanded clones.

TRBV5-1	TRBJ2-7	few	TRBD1	CASTTGREQYF	TGCGCCTCTACGACAGGGAGAGAGCAGTACTTC
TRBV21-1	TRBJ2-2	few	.	CASSMMAGELFF	TGTGCCAGCAGCATGATGGCCGGGGAGCTGTTTTTT
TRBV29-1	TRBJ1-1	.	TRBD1	CSGDRGAEAFF	TGCAGCGGGGACAGAGGGGCTGAAGCTTTCTTT
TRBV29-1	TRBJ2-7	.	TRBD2	CSVSGTGTTSYEQYF	TGCAGCGTCTCAGGGACCGGGACTACGTCCTACGAGCAGTACTTC
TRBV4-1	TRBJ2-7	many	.	CASSQEVGSGAYEQYF	TGCGCCAGCAGCCAAGAGGTTGGGTCGGGGGCCTACGAGCAGTACTTC
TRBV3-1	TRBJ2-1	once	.	CASSQVMGGYNEQFF	TGTGCCAGCAGCCAAGTGATGGGGGGATACAATGAGCAGTTCTTC
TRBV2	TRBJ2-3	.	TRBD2	CASSEGSGGPHTDTQYF	TGTGCCAGCAGTGAAGGAAGCGGGGGGCCACACACAGATACGCAGTATTTT
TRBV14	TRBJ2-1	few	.	CASSQVTGADEQFF	TGTGCCAGCAGCCAAGTGACGGGGGCGGATGAGCAGTTCTTC
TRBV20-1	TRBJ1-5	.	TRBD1	CSASRGLNQPQHF	TGCAGTGCTAGCAGGGGGCTGAATCAGCCCCAGCATTTT
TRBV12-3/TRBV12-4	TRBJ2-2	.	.	CASSFEPPTSTGELFF	TGTGCCAGCAGTTTTGAACCCCCCACTTCCACCGGGGAGCTGTTTTTT
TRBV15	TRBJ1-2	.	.	CATSSWGFGCTF	TGTGCCACCAGCAGTTGGGGATTTGGCTGCACCTTC
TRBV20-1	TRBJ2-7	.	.	CSASREAQYF	TGCAGTGCTAGTCGAGAGGCGCAGTACTTC